Below are 25 T cell receptor beta chains sequenced from a single sample in a study of tumor-infiltrating lymphocytes in primary liver carcinoma. The source material, about 17-31 mg of unsorted bulk tissue, was used to co-extract RNA and DNA. Making TCR beta cDNA involved approximately 0.5 ug total RNA and a constant-region primer. Three rounds of nested multiplex PCR with slightly modified ARM-PCR produced TCR beta libraries. Running roughly 10 cycles apiece, the first two PCR rounds relied on TRBV1-TRBV30 forward primers together with a C-beta reverse primer. TCRdb itself ran the multiplex PCR reads through MiXCR, one entry per CDR3 protein. The sample contains approximately 20,000 distinct CDR3 sequences, over 60% of which appear only once. Sequenced sample: liver tumor tissue from sampling region 1. The subset is: tumor region T1, superior pole. All receptors come from a young woman with primary liver carcinoma and hepatitis B virus infection.

As concerns this clonotype: The CDR3 does not close with the conserved phenylalanine or tryptophan, likely indicating a read error. The chain links TRBV28 to TRBJ1-5; 8 nucleotides line up with TRBD1. The CDR3 length is 12 residues. CDR1 and CDR2 (germline): MDHEN, SYDVKM. J was trimmed by 12 bases and V by 8 bases; bases with no gene match: 9. The CDR3 DNA sequence: TGTGCCAGCGGTATCTCCGGGACAGGCCAGCATTCT. Amino acids: CASGISGTGQHS.

Concerning this clonotype itself: Just one base apart from a much larger clone, this may be a read error. This chain connects TRBV6-5 to TRBJ2-3; D might be TRBD2 (6 bases). The CDR3 is made up of 14 amino acids. Germline CDR1 reads MNHEY; CDR2 reads SVGAGI. V gave up 7 bases and J gave up 14 bases, with 25 bases separating them. The CDR3, as DNA: TGTGCCAGCAATGAAACGGGAGCTCAAGATATGCGGTATTTT. This encodes CASNETGAQDMRYF.

To note about this clonotype: A read error may account for a junction end that differs from germline. The chain uses TRBV6-5 and TRBJ2-2; TRBD2 matches at 8 bases. Germline loops: CDR1 MNHEY, CDR2 SVGAGI. The CDR3 contains 14 residues. The CDR3 sequence: CAGSLGGVVGELFF. The CDR3, as DNA: TGTGCCGGCAGCCTCGGGGGGGTGGTCGGGGAGCTATTTTTT.

The chain couples TRBV7-8 to TRBJ2-1, with D possibly TRBD2 on 6 matching bases. The V and J ends lost 9 bases and 4 bases respectively, with 22 bases between them. From germline, CDR1 is SGHVS and CDR2 FQNEAQ. The CDR3 extends over 16 amino acids. The CDR3 sequence is CASSPSRGGGYNEQFF. As DNA, the CDR3 is TGTGCCAGTAGCCCCTCTCGGGGCGGAGGGTACAATGAGCAGTTCTTC.

Notes on this clonotype: A read error is likely, as this CDR3 ends without the conserved phenylalanine or tryptophan. This rearrangement joins TRBV5-4 to TRBJ2-3; TRBD2 agrees at 10 bases. The CDR3 consists of 18 residues. Germline loops: CDR1 SGHNT, CDR2 YYREEE (reference sequence). In DNA form, the CDR3 reads TGTACCAGCAGTAACCCGGCGGCTAGCGGGAGTCGTACAGATACGCAGTATCTT. It yields the protein CTSSNPAASGSRTDTQYL.

The chain has TRBV11-2 and TRBJ2-3; tentative D call: TRBD2 (8 bases). Germline lookup yields CDR1 SGHAT and CDR2 FQNNGV. This CDR3 contains 17 residues. V was pared by 5 bases and J by 4 bases, with 22 bases between. For the CDR3, the DNA is TGTGCCAGCAGCCCGGTACAGGGGACGGGAGGGGCAGATACGCAGTATTTT. It codes for CASSPVQGTGGADTQYF.

CDR3 nucleotide sequence: TGTGCCAACAGACATTTTGAGCAGTTCTTC. Translating it yields CANRHFEQFF. V gene TRBV25-1 combines with J gene TRBJ2-1, with no clear D. Trimming stripped 10 bases from V and 9 bases from J, with 10 bases between. Germline CDR1 reads MGHDK; CDR2 reads SYGVNS. The CDR3 runs to 10 residues.

The chain recombines TRBV5-4 with TRBJ2-3; possible D gene TRBD1, 5 bases. The DNA end lines up better with TRBJ1-5; the J call may be wrong. CDR3 size: 17 residues. Germline V lookup: CDR1 SGHNT, CDR2 YYREEE (reference sequence). The CDR3 nucleotides read TGTGCCAGCAGCGTAAACGGACACCCTCCACACACAGATACGCAGCATTTT. Protein sequence: CASSVNGHPPHTDTQHF.

This clonotype showed up just a few times. With a much larger clone just one base away, this may be a read error. This sequence joins TRBV12-3 or TRBV12-4 and TRBJ2-5, with a tentative D call TRBD2 (5 bases). The CDR3 is made up of 14 amino acids. The CDR3 coding sequence is TGTGCCAGCAGTTACCCGGACTCCCAAGAGACCCAGTGCTTC. It encodes CASSYPDSQETQCF.

V usage is TRBV4-1 and J usage is TRBJ2-3; the match to TRBD1 covers 10 bases. The junction had 6 bases not matched to a gene; V was cut back by 1 base and J by 2 bases. The CDR3 consists of 17 residues. Germline V gene lookup returns CDR1 MGHRA and CDR2 YSYEKL. Written as DNA, the CDR3 is TGCGCCAGCAGCCAAGTTTGGGACAGGGGATTCACAGATACGCAGTATTTT. It translates to CASSQVWDRGFTDTQYF.

As for this clonotype: One end of the junction does not line up with germline, which may come from a read error. The V gene is TRBV6-5, the J gene TRBJ2-5, with D possibly TRBD1 on 5 matching bases. From germline, CDR1 is MNHEY and CDR2 SVGAGI. The CDR3 length is 13 residues. The CDR3: CASNTNMGLTHYF. In nucleotides, the CDR3 is TGTGCCAGCAATACCAACATGGGGCTGACCCACTACTTC.

This clonotype was counted a single time. The junction departs from the called germline gene at one end, perhaps through a read error. The chain has TRBV15 and TRBJ2-1, with D perhaps matching TRBD1 or TRBD2 (5 bases each). Germline CDR1 LNHNV, CDR2 YYDKDF (reference sequence). The CDR3 runs 16 residues. Here the CDR3 DNA reads TGTGCCTCCAGCAGAGACTACAGGAGCTCCTACAATGAGCAGTTCTTT. Protein: CASSRDYRSSYNEQFF. The entire variable domain, with the rest obtained from reference TRBV15 and TRBJ2-1, is as follows: DAMVIQNPRYQVTQFGKPVTLSCSQTLNHNVMYWYQQKSSQAPKLLFHYYDKDFNNEADTPDNFQSRRPNTSFCFLDIRSPGLGDTAMYLCASSRDYRSSYNEQFFGPGTRLTVL.

The rearrangement uses TRBV11-2 and TRBJ2-7, with D unclear. V was clipped by 3 bases and J by 0 bases, with 12 bases between them. The CDR3 spans 15 residues. Germline loops: CDR1 SGHAT, CDR2 FQNNGV. The CDR3 DNA is TGTGCCAGCAGCTTTAGTCGAGGAACCTCCTACGAGCAGTACTTC. It yields the protein CASSFSRGTSYEQYF.

With respect to this clonotype: At one of its ends the junction is not consistent with the germline gene, which may arise from a read error. The V and J genes are TRBV7-8 and TRBJ2-7; TRBD2 aligns across 9 bases. Per germline, CDR1 SGHVS and CDR2 FQNEAQ. The CDR3 consists of 16 residues. Here the CDR3 DNA reads TGCGTCAGCAGCCCACTACTAGCGGGCGAAGGCCTCGAGCAGTACTTC. This sequence encodes CVSSPLLAGEGLEQYF.

In this sample, this clonotype turned up once. An end of the junction differs from the germline gene, which may be a read error. The rearrangement joins TRBV7-8 to TRBJ2-7; D ambiguous. CDR1 and CDR2 (germline): SGHVS, FQNEAQ. The CDR3 totals 18 residues. Here the CDR3 DNA reads TGTGCTAGCAGCTCGGGTCGCGGTTGTACTATGAGCTCCTACGATCAGTACTTC. Its protein product is CASSSGRGCTMSSYDQYF.

This clonotype was recorded a few times. A much larger clone lies one base from this, so it may be a read error. V and J are TRBV2 and TRBJ2-1, with 14 nucleotides matching TRBD2. The CDR3 extends over 15 amino acids. Germline-derived CDR1 and CDR2 are SNHLY and FYNNEI. DNA of the CDR3: TGTGCCAGCAGGGCCGGACTAGCGGGAGGCAATAAGCAGTTCTTC. Amino acid sequence: CASRAGLAGGNKQFF.

Comment on this clonotype: One end of the junction is discordant with germline, which a read error may explain. The CDR3 here is CASSSARGVSADTQYF. As DNA, the CDR3 is TGTGCCAGTAGCTCGGCGCGAGGGGTTAGCGCAGATACGCAGTATTTT. The V call is TRBV7-9, the J call TRBJ2-3, with D perhaps TRBD1 or TRBD2 (5 bases each). Germline assignment: CDR1 SEHNR and CDR2 FQNEAQ (reference sequence). The CDR3 runs to 16 residues.

Comments on this clonotype: The conserved phenylalanine or tryptophan is not found at the CDR3 terminus, so this likely reflects a read error. No DNA is shown, since the ends of the CDR3 on it are uncertain; the CDR3 is the one TCRdb lists. This chain joins TRBV12-3 or TRBV12-4 and TRBJ2-3. A total of 13 residues make up the CDR3, ends included. The CDR3: CASSYQYTDTRYY.

Remarks on this clonotype: A junction boundary mismatches the germline segment, possibly from a read error. The V gene is TRBV28, the J gene TRBJ2-5; unclear D gene. This CDR3 is 14 amino acids long. Germline lookup yields CDR1 MDHEN and CDR2 SYDVKM. The CDR3 nucleotides are TGTGCCAGCAGTTCCATCCTAACCCAAGAGACTCAGTACTTC. Protein product: CASSSILTQETQYF.

The V and J genes are TRBV21-1 and TRBJ2-2; the listed D gene, TRBD1, was not tested against the DNA. TRBV21-1 is a pseudogene locus. The CDR3 sequence is 16 residues long. The CDR3 DNA is TGTGCCAGCAGTAAGAAGGACAGGGTCCGCACCGGGGAGCTGTTTTTT. Translation gives CASSKKDRVRTGELFF.

Of note for this clonotype: The junction and the germline gene differ at one end; a read error may be behind it. The rearrangement joins TRBV10-3 to TRBJ2-5, with a weak D call TRBD1 (5 bases). In germline, CDR1 is ENHRY, CDR2 SYGVKD. CDR3 length equals 15 residues. DNA for the CDR3: TGTGCTATCAGTGAGTCGGCTGCCAGACAGGAGACCCAGTACTTC. Its protein is CAISESAARQETQYF.

The chain uses TRBV6-5 and TRBJ2-7; 9 nucleotides match TRBD2. Trimming cost V 8 bases and J 0 bases; bases outside gene matches: 11. From germline, CDR1 is MNHEY and CDR2 SVGAGI. The CDR3 runs 16 residues. CDR3 residues: CASRDSGSPPSYEQYF. CDR3 nucleotide sequence: TGTGCCAGCCGAGATAGCGGGAGTCCCCCCTCCTACGAGCAGTACTTC.

Remarks on this clonotype: At one boundary the junction diverges from the germline segment, which might be a read error. The chain carries TRBV7-9 and TRBJ2-2; possibly TRBD1 for D (6 bases). CDR1 SEHNR and CDR2 FQNEAQ come from the germline V gene (reference sequence). This CDR3 has 16 residues. As DNA, the CDR3 is TGTGCCATCAGCCCACCGGCGGCAGGGGCTCTTCGGGAGCTGTTTTTT. Its protein product is CAISPPAAGALRELFF.

With regard to this clonotype: An end of the junction does not agree with germline; a read error may underlie this. The chain carries TRBV6-5 and TRBJ2-4; the D is unclear. CDR1 is MNHEY, CDR2 SVGAGI, per germline. This CDR3 comprises 13 residues. CDR3 coding DNA: TGTGCCGCTAGTATGGGCCTGAGAAACATCCAGTACTTC. Protein: CAASMGLRNIQYF.

On this clonotype itself: At one boundary the junction diverges from the germline segment, which might be a read error. The rearrangement links TRBV7-9 to TRBJ1-5, with 7 bases aligning to TRBD1. The CDR3 consists of 13 residues. CDR1 and CDR2 from the germline V gene are SEHNR and FQNEAQ (reference sequence). In DNA form, the CDR3 reads TGTACCAGCATCTCGACAGGGAATCAGCCCCAGCATTTT. It translates to CTSISTGNQPQHF.